This record concerns one T cell receptor beta chain sequence. Antigen specificity is unknown. Generated by immunoSEQ multiplex PCR, the TCRdb table keeps only in-frame clones and is missing some. The sample lists some 130,000 clones, around 90% occurring once. The entry originates in a study of T cells in localized non-small cell lung cancer. Study-level points and caveats: It remains possible that heterogeneity exists, since only one tumor region was sequenced. A median of approximately 50 clones ranked among the top 100 in tumor appeared in adjacent lung. Longer overall survival was linked to higher blood T cell density.

Germline V gene data show CDR1 as MDHEN and CDR2 as SYDVKM. The CDR3 covers 13 residues. Deletions cut 2 bases from V and 6 bases from J, with 9 bases between. The chain employs TRBV28 and TRBJ2-3; D is unresolved. This sequence originates from a female donor of 60 years or more with stage I lung adenocarcinoma. The sample here was peripheral blood, taken before any cancer treatment. The CDR3 reads CASSLTSPDTQYF. DNA of the CDR3: TGTGCCAGCAGTTTAACCAGCCCCGATACGCAGTATTTT.